The clone carrying this T cell receptor (beta chain) occurred many times. The V end lost 1 base, the J end lost 5 bases, and 14 bases lay between the germline ends. The CDR3 covers 15 residues. MiXCR, run by TCRdb on the 5' RACE reads, gives a single entry per CDR3 protein. Of tens of thousands of distinct CDR3 sequences listed, 15% to 20% are singletons. This sample is part of a study of T cells of healthy individuals. V is TRBV12-3 or TRBV12-4 and J is TRBJ2-5; possible D gene TRBD1, 6 bases. This sequence was found in a human donor in good health. The CDR3 reads CASSLVGSGVETQYF. CDR3 DNA: TGTGCCAGCAGTTTAGTGGGGTCAGGGGTGGAGACCCAGTACTTC.